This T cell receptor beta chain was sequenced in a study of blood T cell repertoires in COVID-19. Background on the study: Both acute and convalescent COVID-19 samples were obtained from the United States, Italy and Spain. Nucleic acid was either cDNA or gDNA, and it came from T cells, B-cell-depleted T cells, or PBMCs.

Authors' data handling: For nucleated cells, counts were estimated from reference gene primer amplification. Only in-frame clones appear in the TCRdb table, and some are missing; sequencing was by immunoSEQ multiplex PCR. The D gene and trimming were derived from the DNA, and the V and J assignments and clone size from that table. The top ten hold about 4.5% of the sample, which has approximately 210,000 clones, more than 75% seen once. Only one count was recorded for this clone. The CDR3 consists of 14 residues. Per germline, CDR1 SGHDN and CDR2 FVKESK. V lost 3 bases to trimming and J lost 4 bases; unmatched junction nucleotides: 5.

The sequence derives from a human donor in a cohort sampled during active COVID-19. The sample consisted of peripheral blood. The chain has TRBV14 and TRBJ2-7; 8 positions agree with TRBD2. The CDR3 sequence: CASSQSGSGYEQYF. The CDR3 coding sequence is TGTGCCAGCAGCCAGAGCGGGAGTGGGTACGAGCAGTACTTC.